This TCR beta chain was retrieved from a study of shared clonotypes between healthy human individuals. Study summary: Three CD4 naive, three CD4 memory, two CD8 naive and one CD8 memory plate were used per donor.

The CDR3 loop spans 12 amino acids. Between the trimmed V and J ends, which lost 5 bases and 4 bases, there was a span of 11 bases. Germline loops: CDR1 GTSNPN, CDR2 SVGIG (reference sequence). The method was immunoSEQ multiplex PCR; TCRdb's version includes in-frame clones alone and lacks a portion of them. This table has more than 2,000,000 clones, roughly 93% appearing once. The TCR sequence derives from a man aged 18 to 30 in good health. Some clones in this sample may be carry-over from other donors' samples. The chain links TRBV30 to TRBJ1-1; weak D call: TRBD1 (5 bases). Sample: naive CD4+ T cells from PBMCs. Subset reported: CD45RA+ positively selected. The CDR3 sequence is CAWGPGTTEAFF. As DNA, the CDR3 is TGTGCCTGGGGGCCAGGGACCACTGAAGCTTTCTTT.